These 23 T cell receptor beta chains were all obtained from the same sample, sequenced in a study of T cells expressing NK-cell markers. Each CDR3 protein gets one entry in TCRdb, which reprocessed the 5' RACE reads and gives no DNA. In all, the sample yields some 340,000 distinct CDR3 sequences. The sample was blood T cells: a sorted CD56 or NKG2C T cell subset, CD4+ or CD8+ T cells, or bulk PBMC T cells (not recorded which). The receptors were sampled from a man aged 18-75 years in good health.

CDR3 protein: CASSPSPRGTQYF. The chain links TRBV12-3 or TRBV12-4 to TRBJ2-5; TCRdb returns TRBD2, unconfirmable since there is no DNA. The length of the CDR3 is 13 residues.

V is TRBV5-4 and J is TRBJ2-1; lacking DNA, the TRBD2 call made by TCRdb goes unchecked. Germline V gene data show CDR1 as SGHNT and CDR2 as YYREEE (reference sequence). The CDR3 spans 17 residues. This chain's CDR3 is CASSLGLAGGRGNEQFF.

The rearrangement joins TRBV11-2 to TRBJ2-3. This CDR3 region has 13 residues. Per germline, CDR1 SGHAT and CDR2 FQNNGV. CDR3 protein: CASSFPSTDTQYF.

The chain is built from TRBV5-4 and TRBJ2-7; TCRdb's assignment of TRBD1 cannot be checked, as there is no DNA. The CDR3 sequence is 15 residues long. Germline V lookup: CDR1 SGHNT, CDR2 YYREEE (reference sequence). The CDR3 sequence: CASSLGPGGQYEQYF. Using reference TRBV5-4 and TRBJ2-7 for the parts outside the CDR3, the full variable domain is ETGVTQSPTHLIKTRGQQVTLRCSSQSGHNTVSWYQQALGQGPQFIFQYYREEENGRGNFPPRFSGLQFPNYSSELNVNALELDDSALYLCASSLGPGGQYEQYFGPGTRLTVT.

The V gene is TRBV18, the J gene TRBJ2-2; there is no DNA to check the TCRdb D call of TRBD2. From germline, CDR1 is KGHSH and CDR2 LQKENI. CDR3 length: 17 amino acids. This CDR3 is CASSPTRLAENTGELFF.

The CDR3 protein is CASSLDGASEQYF. This rearrangement joins TRBV7-8 to TRBJ2-7; TCRdb selects TRBD1, and the lack of DNA leaves this call unchecked. The CDR3 length is 13 residues. CDR1 is SGHVS and CDR2 is FQNEAQ in the germline V gene.

This chain uses TRBV7-6 with TRBJ2-3; the TRBD1 assignment by TCRdb is unverifiable without DNA. CDR3 length: 16 amino acids. Germline lookup yields CDR1 SGHVS and CDR2 FNYEAQ. The CDR3 sequence is CASSLEGAASTDTQYF. The full variable domain, with the rest looked up from reference TRBV7-6 and TRBJ2-3, is GAGVSQSPRYKVTKRGQDVALRCDPISGHVSLYWYRQALGQGPEFLTYFNYEAQQDKSGLPNDRFSAERPEGSISTLTIQRTEQRDSAMYRCASSLEGAASTDTQYFGPGTRLTVL.

The chain employs TRBV3-1 and TRBJ2-5; no DNA is available, so the TRBD2 call from TCRdb remains unchecked. The CDR3 sequence is 13 residues long. CDR1 is LGHDT and CDR2 is YNNKEL in the germline V gene (reference sequence). The CDR3 loop reads CASSRGLAGGQYF.

V and J are TRBV18 and TRBJ2-3; TCRdb indicates TRBD1, and absent DNA this call remains unverified. The germline V gene has CDR1 KGHSH and CDR2 LQKENI. This CDR3 contains 15 residues. The CDR3 sequence: CASSEVPDGTDTQYF.

The chain combines TRBV20-1 with TRBJ2-7. Germline V gene sequence: CDR1 DFQATT, CDR2 SNEGSKA (reference sequence). This CDR3 comprises 11 residues. The CDR3 is CSAQTVNEQYF.

J is TRBJ1-5 and V is TRBV20-1; TCRdb proposes TRBD1, but this gene call is untestable without DNA. From germline, CDR1 is DFQATT and CDR2 SNEGSKA (reference sequence). There are 13 residues in the CDR3. This CDR3 reads CSASDRGYQPQHF.

The chain joins TRBV25-1 to TRBJ2-2; TCRdb selects TRBD2, and the lack of DNA leaves this call unchecked. The CDR3 length is 14 residues. Germline V CDR1 and CDR2: MGHDK, SYGVNS. This CDR3 is CASRGLLDTGELFF.

The chain couples TRBV7-9 to TRBJ2-3; TCRdb's D call, TRBD2, is unchecked because there is no DNA. Germline CDR1 and CDR2: SEHNR and FQNEAQ (reference sequence). The CDR3 length is 15 residues. The CDR3 loop is CASSISRASTDTQYF.

This rearrangement joins TRBV24-1 to TRBJ2-1; with no DNA, the TCRdb D assignment of TRBD2 cannot be verified. Looked up from germline, CDR1 is KGHDR and CDR2 is SFDVKD. This CDR3 spans 16 amino acids. CDR3 loop: CATSDPTSGGLNEQFF.

The V and J genes are TRBV20-1 and TRBJ1-3. This CDR3 comprises 14 residues. Germline V gives CDR1 DFQATT, CDR2 SNEGSKA (reference sequence). The chain's CDR3 is CSASSTASGNTIYF.

The rearrangement joins TRBV20-1 to TRBJ1-1; TCRdb picks TRBD1, but there is no DNA to check that call. The CDR3 is 13 residues long. Germline CDR1 and CDR2: DFQATT and SNEGSKA (reference sequence). CDR3 protein: CSARPTGASEAFF.

This sequence joins TRBV28 and TRBJ2-3; TCRdb gives TRBD1 as the D gene, but with no DNA this cannot be confirmed. Germline CDR1 and CDR2: MDHEN and SYDVKM. The CDR3 runs to 15 residues. The CDR3 reads CASPAAKGATDTQYF.

This chain connects TRBV27 to TRBJ2-7; TCRdb returns TRBD1, unconfirmable since there is no DNA. In germline, CDR1 is MNHEY, CDR2 SMNVEV (reference sequence). CDR3 length equals 15 residues. The CDR3 loop is CASSVPGQGGLEQYF.

The chain couples TRBV5-5 to TRBJ2-7. The CDR3 consists of 15 residues. Germline loops: CDR1 SGHKS, CDR2 YYEKEE (reference sequence). CDR3 residues: CASSLAVGLSYEQYF.

This sequence joins TRBV18 and TRBJ2-7. CDR3 size: 15 residues. The germline CDR1 and CDR2 sequences are KGHSH and LQKENI. CDR3 loop: CASSPTTASSYEQYF. Full variable domain (outside the CDR3, taken from reference TRBV18 and TRBJ2-7): NAGVMQNPRHLVRRRGQEARLRCSPMKGHSHVYWYRQLPEEGLKFMVYLQKENIIDESGMPKERFSAEFPKEGPSILRIQQVVRGDSAAYFCASSPTTASSYEQYFGPGTRLTVT.

V usage is TRBV11-2 and J usage is TRBJ2-1. Germline V gene data show CDR1 as SGHAT and CDR2 as FQNNGV. The CDR3 runs to 13 residues. The CDR3 spells CASSQSLTEEQFF.

CDR3 protein: CSARGAREQPQHF. The chain has TRBV20-1 and TRBJ1-5. This CDR3 has 13 amino acids. Looked up from germline, CDR1 is DFQATT and CDR2 is SNEGSKA (reference sequence).

The chain carries TRBV5-1 and TRBJ2-4; TCRdb's D call of TRBD1 is untestable without DNA. Germline loops: CDR1 SGHRS, CDR2 YFSETQ. This CDR3 has 16 residues. The CDR3 reads CASSAESQGAKNIQYF.